One and the same sample provided the 31 T cell receptor beta chains below, sequenced in a study of blood T cell repertoires in COVID-19. Data came from immunoSEQ multiplex PCR; TCRdb stores just in-frame clones and leaves some out. The data show some 210,000 clones, over 70% seen once. Input material: peripheral blood. The receptors originated from a man in his forties or fifties with active or convalescent COVID-19.

This chain uses TRBV30 with TRBJ2-5; D is possibly TRBD1 (5 bases). Trimming left V 5 bases short and J 1 base short, with 14 bases between. Germline CDR1 and CDR2: GTSNPN and SVGIG (reference sequence). CDR3 size: 14 residues. The CDR3 region has the DNA TGTGCCTGGCGACGGCAGGGTCCCCAAGAGACCCAGTACTTC. It yields the protein CAWRRQGPQETQYF.

This chain uses TRBV2 with TRBJ1-2; 7 bases match TRBD1. With V trimmed by 4 bases and J by 6 bases, 8 bases remained unmatched. The CDR3 totals 14 residues. Germline CDR1 reads SNHLY; CDR2 reads FYNNEI. The CDR3 loop is CASSVTQGTHGYTF. Written as DNA, the CDR3 is TGTGCCAGCAGTGTAACACAGGGGACCCATGGCTACACCTTC.

The V gene is TRBV2, the J gene TRBJ1-5, with D possibly TRBD1 on 6 matching bases. This CDR3 has 14 residues. Germline V gene sequence: CDR1 SNHLY, CDR2 FYNNEI. V lost 7 bases and J 3 bases, leaving 13 bases between the germline ends. CDR3 loop: CASKTGGANQPQHF. The CDR3 region has the DNA TGTGCCAGCAAAACGGGGGGGGCCAATCAGCCCCAGCATTTT.

The genes are TRBV27 and TRBJ1-1; D may be TRBD1 (5 bases). The CDR3 sequence is 12 residues long. V was pared by 6 bases and J by 8 bases, with 13 bases between. Germline CDR1 is MNHEY and CDR2 is SMNVEV (reference sequence). CDR3 sequence reads: CASSQKRGEAFF. DNA of the CDR3: TGTGCCAGCAGCCAAAAGCGGGGGGAAGCTTTCTTT.

The rearrangement uses TRBV5-6 and TRBJ2-7, with 8 bases matching TRBD2. The CDR3 sequence is 16 residues long. The junction had 10 bases not matched to a gene; V was cut back by 0 bases and J by 5 bases. Germline CDR1 is SGHDT and CDR2 is YYEEEE. The CDR3 is CASSLGVVGRAHEQYF. The CDR3 DNA follows: TGTGCCAGCAGCTTGGGTGTCGTCGGGAGGGCCCACGAGCAGTACTTC. The complete variable domain, with remaining parts taken from reference TRBV5-6 and TRBJ2-7, reads DAGVTQSPTHLIKTRGQQVTLRCSPKSGHDTVSWYQQALGQGPQFIFQYYEEEERQRGNFPDRFSGHQFPNYSSELNVNALLLGDSALYLCASSLGVVGRAHEQYFGPGTRLTVT.

This chain links TRBV2 with TRBJ2-7; 7 positions agree with TRBD2. The CDR3 runs to 15 residues. Germline V gene sequence: CDR1 SNHLY, CDR2 FYNNEI. V dropped 6 bases and J dropped 0; count of bases not matched to a gene: 8. In DNA, the CDR3 is TGTGCCAGCAGCGAGAAGCGGGGTAGCTCCTACGAGCAGTACTTC. Translation: CASSEKRGSSYEQYF.

The rearrangement links TRBV9 to TRBJ2-5; 8 nucleotides match TRBD1. Germline lookup yields CDR1 SGDLS and CDR2 YYNGEE. The CDR3 length is 14 residues. With V trimmed by 5 bases and J by 3 bases, 6 bases remained unmatched. The CDR3 DNA reads TGTGCCAGCAGTCGACAGGGGACCAAAGAGACCCAGTACTTC. It translates to CASSRQGTKETQYF.

The chain has TRBV13 and TRBJ1-2; the match to TRBD1 covers 8 bases. Germline values: CDR1 PRHDT, CDR2 FYEKMQ (reference sequence). The V and J ends lost 4 bases and 4 bases, in that order; junction bases with no gene match: 8. The CDR3 covers 15 residues. The CDR3 region has the DNA TGTGCCAGCAGCTCGACCAGGGACAGGCCCTATGGCTACACCTTC. Protein sequence: CASSSTRDRPYGYTF.

The chain is built from TRBV7-2 and TRBJ2-7; D uncertain. V lost 2 bases and J lost 0, with 8 bases in between. The germline CDR1 and CDR2 sequences are SGHTA and FQGNSA. There are 14 residues in the CDR3. The CDR3 nucleotides read TGTGCCAGCAGCTTAAGAGGCGGCTCCTACGAGCAGTACTTC. Translation gives CASSLRGGSYEQYF.

This clone was observed a few times. V and J are TRBV10-2 and TRBJ1-6; TRBD1 agrees at 10 bases. J was trimmed by 9 bases and V by 2 bases; bases with no gene match: 4. This CDR3 has 15 amino acids. Germline CDR1 is WSHSY and CDR2 is SAAADI. The CDR3 loop reads CASSEGTGVGSPLHF. The CDR3 bases are TGCGCCAGCAGTGAGGGGACAGGGGTTGGTTCACCCCTCCACTTT.

The V call is TRBV10-3, the J call TRBJ1-5, with TRBD1 matching over 8 bases. From germline, CDR1 is ENHRY and CDR2 SYGVKD. V lost 2 bases and J lost 5; bases outside the gene matches: 2. This CDR3 has 14 amino acids. CDR3 residues: CAISEQGADQPQHF. The CDR3 DNA reads as TGTGCCATCAGTGAGCAGGGGGCGGATCAGCCCCAGCATTTT.

This chain uses TRBV6-2 or TRBV6-3 with TRBJ2-7, with TRBD2 as a possible D gene (6 bases). The V and J ends lost 4 bases and 7 bases respectively, with 20 bases between them. The CDR3 is 15 residues long. Germline V lookup: CDR1 MNHEY, CDR2 SVGEGT. As DNA, the CDR3 is TGTGCCAGCAGTTCAGACGCGGGATGGACCCTTGAGCAGTACTTC. This translates into CASSSDAGWTLEQYF.

This rearrangement joins TRBV10-2 to TRBJ2-7; no definite D call. With 3 bases removed from V and 1 base from J, the gap between germline ends came to 4 bases. Germline loops: CDR1 WSHSY, CDR2 SAAADI. The CDR3 spans 12 residues. CDR3 nucleotides: TGCGCCAGCAGTGACAGGTCCTACGAGCAGTACTTC. Its translation is CASSDRSYEQYF.

CDR3 loop: CASSGGLSSYEQYF. DNA of the CDR3: TGCGCCAGCAGCGGCGGACTGAGCTCCTACGAGCAGTACTTC. The chain carries TRBV4-3 and TRBJ2-7; D perhaps matches TRBD2 (5 bases). CDR1 and CDR2 from the germline V gene are LGHNA and YSLEER. This CDR3 has 14 residues. The V end lost 5 bases, the J end lost 0 bases, and 11 bases lay between the germline ends.

The chain carries TRBV10-3 and TRBJ2-7; 8 bases fit TRBD1. Trimming removed 6 bases from V and 0 bases from J; junction bases left unmatched: 4. CDR3 length: 14 amino acids. Per the germline V gene, CDR1 is ENHRY and CDR2 is SYGVKD. CDR3 in DNA: TGTGCCATCAGGGTGGACAGGGTCTCCTACGAGCAGTACTTC. It specifies CAIRVDRVSYEQYF.

The V and J genes are TRBV5-5 and TRBJ2-7, with D maybe TRBD2 (5 bases). CDR3 size: 15 residues. The germline V gene has CDR1 SGHKS and CDR2 YYEKEE (reference sequence). V was cut by 0 bases and J by 5 bases, with 15 bases left in between. Written as DNA, the CDR3 is TGTGCCAGCAGCTTGGAAGGACTCAAAGGCCACGAGCAGTACTTC. This sequence encodes CASSLEGLKGHEQYF. Full variable domain (rest looked up from reference TRBV5-5 and TRBJ2-7): DAGVTQSPTHLIKTRGQQVTLRCSPISGHKSVSWYQQVLGQGPQFIFQYYEKEERGRGNFPDRFSARQFPNYSSELNVNALLLGDSALYLCASSLEGLKGHEQYFGPGTRLTVT.

Within the sample, this clone is medium-sized. The gene calls are TRBV3-1 (or the pseudogene TRBV3-2) and TRBJ1-5; a weak D match, TRBD1 (5 bases). The germline gives CDR1 LGHDT, CDR2 YNNKEL (reference sequence). Between the trimmed V and J ends, which lost 0 bases and 6 bases, there was a span of 12 bases. The CDR3 has 15 residues. Here the CDR3 reads CASSQDAGSGQPQHF. CDR3 bases: TGTGCCAGCAGCCAAGATGCAGGGTCGGGTCAGCCCCAGCATTTT.

Notes on this clone: Other DNA variants within this sample encode the same CDR3. The chain carries TRBV28 and TRBJ1-2; D may be TRBD1 (5 bases). Trimming stripped 6 bases from V and 5 bases from J, with 10 bases between. Looked up from germline, CDR1 is MDHEN and CDR2 is SYDVKM. This CDR3 has 12 residues. CDR3 amino acids: CASSLDSYGYTF. The CDR3 DNA is TGTGCCAGCAGCCTTGACAGTTATGGCTACACCTTC.

This chain uses TRBV18 with TRBJ2-7; perhaps TRBD1 as D (5 bases). The CDR3 is made up of 12 amino acids. Trimming shortened V by 5 bases and J by 3 bases, and 8 bases separated the two germline ends. Germline-derived CDR1 and CDR2 are KGHSH and LQKENI. CDR3 in amino acids: CASSAQGYEQYF. Here the CDR3 DNA reads TGTGCCAGCTCAGCTCAGGGCTACGAGCAGTACTTC.

This clone was picked up a small number of times. This chain joins TRBV7-2 and TRBJ2-7; the D is unclear. The CDR3 is made up of 11 amino acids. V shed 0 bases and J shed 7 bases, with 4 bases lying between them. Germline-derived CDR1 and CDR2 are SGHTA and FQGNSA. CDR3 protein: CASSLAREQYF. Written as DNA, the CDR3 is TGTGCCAGCAGCTTAGCGCGGGAGCAGTACTTC.

This clone appeared a single time. V usage is TRBV5-1 and J usage is TRBJ1-4, with D maybe TRBD1 (5 bases). The ends were cut back, 5 bases at V and 5 bases at J, with 10 bases in the middle. The CDR3 is 13 amino acids. Germline lookup yields CDR1 SGHRS and CDR2 YFSETQ. This CDR3 reads CASSKGSNEKLFF. The CDR3 coding sequence is TGCGCCAGCAGTAAGGGGTCGAATGAAAAACTGTTTTTT.

The chain's CDR3 is CASSLLTVPNTEAFF. Written as DNA, the CDR3 is TGTGCCAGCAGCCTACTGACAGTCCCGAACACTGAAGCTTTCTTT. The chain carries TRBV6-5 and TRBJ1-1; D is possibly TRBD1 (5 bases). CDR1 and CDR2 (germline): MNHEY, SVGAGI. Deletions cut 6 bases from V and 1 base from J, with 15 bases between. The CDR3 extends over 15 amino acids.

This clone was observed a single time. The chain recombines TRBV5-1 with TRBJ1-2; 9 bases line up with TRBD1. V lost 5 bases, J lost 4 bases, and 6 bases stayed unmatched. Per germline, CDR1 SGHRS and CDR2 YFSETQ. This CDR3 has 14 amino acids. The CDR3 reads CASRDGTGLYGYTF. The CDR3 bases are TGCGCCAGCAGAGACGGGACAGGGCTCTATGGCTACACCTTC.

This clone has a single count. The chain is built from TRBV28 and TRBJ1-6; tentatively, D is TRBD1 (6 bases). This CDR3 is built from 15 residues. CDR1 is MDHEN and CDR2 is SYDVKM in the germline V gene. Trimming left V 6 bases short and J 9 bases short, with 18 bases between. The CDR3 spells CASRPRGRLTSPLHF. In nucleotides, the CDR3 is TGTGCCAGCAGGCCCAGGGGACGCCTTACTTCACCCCTCCACTTT.

This chain joins TRBV28 and TRBJ2-7; 8 bases agree with TRBD1. The CDR3 has 15 amino acids. J was trimmed by 6 bases and V by 3 bases; bases with no gene match: 10. From germline, CDR1 is MDHEN and CDR2 SYDVKM. The CDR3, as DNA: TGTGCCAGCAGTTTCTCAGGGGGCGGAATCGGCGAGCAGTACTTC. It is translated as CASSFSGGGIGEQYF.

The J gene is TRBJ2-7, the V gene TRBV18; a possible D gene is TRBD1 (6 bases). Germline-derived CDR1 and CDR2 are KGHSH and LQKENI. The ends were cut back, 0 bases at V and 2 bases at J, with 23 bases in the middle. The CDR3 spans 19 residues. CDR3 DNA: TGTGCCAGCTCACCACCGAGAGTAACCGGACAGAGATACCCCTACGAGCAGTACTTC. This codes for CASSPPRVTGQRYPYEQYF.

Concerning this clone: Its ends do not fully match the called genes, so a read error is possible. The V and J genes are TRBV10-2 and TRBJ2-2; the D is unclear. The CDR3 covers 15 residues. The V gene's germline CDR1 is WSHSY and CDR2 SAAADI. CDR3 region: CASSDWPSKTGELFF. The DNA of the CDR3 is TGCGCCAGCAGTGACTGGCCGTCGAAAACCGGGGAGCTGTTTTTT.

The chain has TRBV15 and TRBJ2-7; TRBD1 aligns across 7 bases. V lost 3 bases to trimming and J lost 6 bases; unmatched junction nucleotides: 5. Germline lookup yields CDR1 LNHNV and CDR2 YYDKDF (reference sequence). The CDR3 loop spans 13 amino acids. This CDR3 reads CATSRTDRVEQYF. In nucleotides, the CDR3 is TGTGCCACCAGCAGGACCGACAGGGTCGAGCAGTACTTC.

J is TRBJ2-3 and V is TRBV27; 10 bases match TRBD2. CDR3 size: 15 residues. The germline gives CDR1 MNHEY, CDR2 SMNVEV (reference sequence). V shed 3 bases, J shed 1 base, and the junction held 1 base outside the gene matches. The CDR3 bases are TGTGCCAGCAGTTTTGGGACTAGCGGCACAGATACGCAGTATTTT. Its translation is CASSFGTSGTDTQYF.

The CDR3 spells CASSGTSGSFLSYNEQFF. The CDR3 DNA is TGTGCCAGCAGCGGGACTAGCGGGAGTTTCTTGTCCTACAATGAGCAGTTCTTC. The V gene is TRBV9, the J gene TRBJ2-1, with TRBD2 matching 13 bases. The germline V gene has CDR1 SGDLS and CDR2 YYNGEE. The CDR3 has 18 amino acids. V lost 3 bases to trimming and J lost 1 base; unmatched junction nucleotides: 7.

This clone was counted only a few times. CDR3 nucleotide sequence: TGTGCCACCAGCAGAGAGTCAGGTTATGGCTACACCTTC. Protein sequence: CATSRESGYGYTF. This sequence joins TRBV15 and TRBJ1-2; D uncertain. From germline, CDR1 is LNHNV and CDR2 YYDKDF (reference sequence). There are 13 residues in the CDR3. V lost 0 bases and J lost 5, with 7 bases in between.